Presented here are 7 T cell receptor beta chains from one specimen sequenced in a study of T cells in Graves' hyperthyroidism and ophthalmopathy. Amplified TCR beta CDR3 regions derived from RNA transcripts. First-round RT-PCR targeting the TCR CDR3 was performed with the HTBI primer set. TCRdb re-derived calls from the multiplex PCR reads in MiXCR, one entry per CDR3 protein. Among around 300,000 distinct CDR3 sequences listed, roughly 19% were seen once. Specimen: blood. These TCRs come from a middle-aged man with Graves' ophthalmopathy.

This rearrangement joins TRBV7-6 to TRBJ2-3; a weak D match, TRBD1 (5 bases). V lost 2 bases and J 2 bases, leaving 11 bases between the germline ends. The CDR3 totals 15 residues. Germline values: CDR1 SGHVS, CDR2 FNYEAQ. CDR3 in DNA: TGTGCCAGCAGCTTACCCACCAGGGCCACAGATACGCAGTATTTT. Amino acid sequence: CASSLPTRATDTQYF.

This clonotype showed up many times. The gene calls are TRBV20-1 and TRBJ2-3; 9 nucleotides line up with TRBD2. V was pared by 7 bases and J by 8 bases, with 10 bases of the junction left unmatched. This CDR3 has 13 residues. Germline loops: CDR1 DFQATT, CDR2 SNEGSKA (reference sequence). The CDR3 sequence is CSGLREGLSTQYF. CDR3 nucleotide sequence: TGCAGTGGTTTGCGGGAGGGCCTATCTACGCAGTATTTT.

A few counts support this clonotype. The genes are TRBV3-1 and TRBJ2-1, with 14 bases identical to TRBD2. Germline values: CDR1 LGHDT, CDR2 YNNKEL (reference sequence). V was pared by 4 bases and J by 10 bases, with 12 bases of the junction left unmatched. The CDR3 sequence is 17 residues long. This CDR3 reads CASSRLQGLAGVYEQFF. The CDR3 DNA sequence: TGTGCCAGCAGCCGACTTCAGGGACTAGCGGGAGTATACGAGCAGTTCTTC.

In this sample, this clonotype turned up many times. The chain employs TRBV3-1 and TRBJ2-5, with D uncertain. The CDR3 spans 15 residues. Trimming took 0 bases from V and 4 from J, leaving 12 bases between them. CDR1 LGHDT and CDR2 YNNKEL come from the germline V gene (reference sequence). The CDR3 spells CASSQDLVPRETQYF. The CDR3 DNA is TGTGCCAGCAGCCAAGATTTGGTCCCCCGAGAGACCCAGTACTTC.

This clonotype was seen more than once but under ten times. The rearrangement joins TRBV9 to TRBJ2-7; TRBD2 might be the D (5 bases). V was shortened by 2 bases and J by 4 bases, with 16 bases between the two germline ends. The germline V gene has CDR1 SGDLS and CDR2 YYNGEE. This CDR3 comprises 15 residues. Here the CDR3 reads CASSVGDANNYEQYF. The CDR3 DNA follows: TGTGCCAGCAGCGTGGGAGACGCAAATAATTACGAGCAGTACTTC. Supplemented by reference TRBV9 and TRBJ2-7, the full variable domain reads DSGVTQTPKHLITATGQRVTLRCSPRSGDLSVYWYQQSLDQGLQFLIQYYNGEERAKGNILERFSAQQFPDLHSELNLSSLELGDSALYFCASSVGDANNYEQYFGPGTRLTVT.

The chain recombines TRBV6-1 with TRBJ2-5; D possibly uses TRBD1 or TRBD2 (5 bases each). The germline gives CDR1 MNHNS, CDR2 SASEGT. Trimming removed 6 bases from V and 5 bases from J, with 13 bases in between. This CDR3 region has 13 residues. The CDR3 spells CASRRAGKETQYF. In nucleotides, the CDR3 is TGTGCCAGCAGGAGGGCAGGGAAGGAGACCCAGTACTTC.

This chain connects TRBV19 to TRBJ1-5; the D is unclear. CDR1 is LNHDA, CDR2 SQIVND, per germline (reference sequence). The length of the CDR3 is 15 residues. Between the trimmed V and J ends, which lost 5 bases and 4 bases, there was a span of 15 bases. The CDR3 sequence is CASSSTGATNQPQHF. CDR3 sequence (DNA): TGTGCCAGTAGTTCCACGGGAGCCACGAATCAGCCCCAGCATTTT. Looking up the rest from reference TRBV19 and TRBJ1-5 gives the full variable domain: DGGITQSPKYLFRKEGQNVTLSCEQNLNHDAMYWYRQDPGQGLRLIYYSQIVNDFQKGDIAEGYSVSREKKESFPLTVTSAQKNPTAFYLCASSSTGATNQPQHFGDGTRLSIL.